These 9 T cell receptor beta chains were all obtained from the same sample, sequenced in a study of control samples from healthy donors and cancer patients (dated by TCRdb to the early 2020s). The receptor library was made with the immunoSEQ multiplex PCR assay. TCRdb holds this immuneACCESS table with in-frame rearrangements only. Some clones are missing; in checked studies, unresolved V genes explain under half, and the rest has no known cause. Recorded for this sample are 45,000 to 70,000 clones; approximately 90% of them occurred a single time. Together, the top ten hold about 0.99% of the sample. Material for sequencing was PBMCs. The receptors come from a young man with colorectal cancer.

V and J are TRBV30 and TRBJ1-2; TRBD1 aligns across 7 bases. Losses at the gene ends were 3 bases for V and 4 bases for J; bases not matched to a gene: 11. The germline CDR1 and CDR2 sequences are GTSNPN and SVGIG (reference sequence). The CDR3 is made up of 15 amino acids. The CDR3: CAWSGRGRGAYGYTF. In nucleotides, the CDR3 is TGTGCCTGGAGCGGAAGGGGGCGCGGGGCCTATGGCTACACCTTC.

This clone was recorded a few times. This chain uses TRBV5-1 with TRBJ2-3, with D unclear. Germline V gene sequence: CDR1 SGHRS, CDR2 YFSETQ. Trimming removed 2 bases at V and 1 base at J, with 26 bases between. The CDR3 has 20 residues. CDR3 residues: CASSFDPVRRTSNGTDTQYF. DNA for the CDR3: TGCGCCAGCAGCTTCGACCCCGTCCGGCGCACATCCAATGGCACAGATACGCAGTATTTT.

The chain is built from TRBV20-1 and TRBJ1-2, with 8 bases aligning to TRBD1. There are 16 residues in the CDR3. After removal of 3 bases from V and 3 bases from J, the junction contained 12 bases not matched to a gene. Germline V gives CDR1 DFQATT, CDR2 SNEGSKA (reference sequence). The CDR3 nucleotides are TGCAGTGCTAGTCCTCTTGGCAGGGGGCTTTACTATGGCTACACCTTC. It yields the protein CSASPLGRGLYYGYTF.

The rearrangement joins TRBV5-6 to TRBJ2-7, with 7 bases identical to TRBD1. CDR3 length: 12 residues. After removal of 3 bases from V and 4 bases from J, the junction contained 1 base not matched to a gene. Germline V gene sequence: CDR1 SGHDT, CDR2 YYEEEE. CDR3 in DNA: TGTGCCAGCAGCTCACAGGGGTACGAGCAGTACTTC. Residues: CASSSQGYEQYF.

V gene TRBV11-3 combines with J gene TRBJ2-1, with D possibly being TRBD2 (7 bases). V lost 3 bases, J lost 9 bases, and 15 bases lay in between. Germline lookup yields CDR1 SGHNT and CDR2 YENEEA. The CDR3 is 14 residues long. This CDR3 is CASSFRGGGAEQFF. In DNA, the CDR3 is TGTGCCAGCAGCTTCCGAGGGGGGGGTGCTGAGCAGTTCTTC.

This clone was seen once. The gene calls are TRBV5-4 and TRBJ1-6; D call uncertain. Germline assignment: CDR1 SGHNT and CDR2 YYREEE (reference sequence). The CDR3 length is 15 residues. The V end was cut by 0 bases, the J end by 5 bases, with 9 bases between. This CDR3 is CASSLGFGNNSPLHF. DNA for the CDR3: TGTGCCAGCAGCTTGGGATTTGGGAATAATTCACCCCTCCACTTT.

V and J are TRBV19 and TRBJ1-3; no clear D gene. The CDR3 spans 17 residues. Germline lookup yields CDR1 LNHDA and CDR2 SQIVND (reference sequence). Trimming left V 4 bases short and J 1 base short, with 17 bases between. The chain's CDR3 is CASSRVRTAVSGNTIYF. In nucleotides, the CDR3 is TGTGCCAGTAGTAGGGTGCGGACGGCTGTTTCTGGAAACACCATATATTTT. The variable domain in full, completed from reference TRBV19 and TRBJ1-3, reads DGGITQSPKYLFRKEGQNVTLSCEQNLNHDAMYWYRQDPGQGLRLIYYSQIVNDFQKGDIAEGYSVSREKKESFPLTVTSAQKNPTAFYLCASSRVRTAVSGNTIYFGEGSWLTVV.

The chain links TRBV30 to TRBJ1-2; possibly TRBD1 for D (5 bases). The V and J ends lost 0 bases and 5 bases respectively, with 10 bases between them. The CDR3 consists of 13 residues. CDR1 is GTSNPN and CDR2 is SVGIG in the germline V gene (reference sequence). In DNA form, the CDR3 reads TGTGCCTGGAGTGTGAGTCAGGGTTATGGCTACACCTTC. It yields the protein CAWSVSQGYGYTF.

This clone was counted a few times. This chain connects TRBV6-5 to TRBJ2-7, with D tentatively TRBD2 (6 bases). The CDR3 loop spans 14 amino acids. Germline CDR1 and CDR2: MNHEY and SVGAGI. With 10 bases removed from V and 2 bases from J, the gap between germline ends came to 18 bases. CDR3 amino acids: CATHGGRGTYEQYV. The DNA for the CDR3 is TGTGCCACTCACGGGGGTAGGGGCACCTACGAGCAGTACGTC.